These T cell receptor beta chains were read from a single sample in a study of shared clonotypes between healthy human individuals. Sequencing used immunoSEQ multiplex PCR; TCRdb keeps in-frame clones, though not all of them. The sample holds millions of clones, approximately 94% seen once. Input material: naive CD8+ T cells sorted from blood. The receptors shown here come from a man younger than 35 in good health. The CDR3 runs from the conserved cysteine through the conserved F or W.

>TRBV5-1|TRBJ2-7
CASSLPLGTGIITYEQYF
>TRBV28|TRBJ1-5
CASSLSGQGSPQPQHF
>TRBV6-6|TRBJ2-1
CASSYSSLGEQFF
>TRBV2|TRBJ2-3
CASRVGYTDTQYF
>TRBV27|TRBJ1-5
CASSLWAGGESQHF
>TRBV25-1|TRBJ1-3
CASTEPGSGGNTIYF
>TRBV7-9|TRBJ2-1
CASSLGLAGGPGDEQFF
>TRBV2|TRBJ2-7
CASSEASGPTYEQYF
>TRBV7-6|TRBJ1-1
CASSLGAGGNTEAFF
>TRBV18|TRBJ2-1
CASSGRDSYNEQFF
>TRBV4-3|TRBJ2-7
CASSQVAGGPYEQYF
>TRBV29-1|TRBJ2-5
CSVEDWGQGIQETQYF
>TRBV28|TRBJ1-1
CASSSPFLTVYNGATEAFF
>TRBV4-1|TRBJ2-7
CASSQDPRGAIYEQYF
>TRBV7-6|TRBJ2-1
CASSQGFNEQFF
>TRBV27|TRBJ2-7
CASSPGQHYEQYF
>TRBV27|TRBJ2-7
CASSIGKFYEQYF
>TRBV19|TRBJ1-5
CAGRQGNQPQHF
>TRBV5-4|TRBJ2-7
CASSKDTDEQYF
>TRBV7-9|TRBJ1-5
CASSITGGLIDSNQPQHF
>TRBV6-1|TRBJ1-2
CASRPREVFYGYTF
>TRBV27|TRBJ1-1
CASSMTEHTEAFF
>TRBV5-6|TRBJ2-2
CASSLLEGLNTGELFF
>TRBV19|TRBJ1-6
CASFELPGRDIMSAGSPLHF
>TRBV11-2|TRBJ2-1
CASSSSGSGIYEQFF
>TRBV6-1|TRBJ2-1
CASSAYDNEQFF
>TRBV28|TRBJ2-7
CASSLGVGETDAHYEQYF
>TRBV5-5|TRBJ2-7
CASSQEGGGSYEQYF
>TRBV29-1|TRBJ2-7
CSARGGSAHYEQYF
>TRBV5-1|TRBJ2-7
CVSSGWAGDNEQYF
>TRBV21-1|TRBJ2-1
CASSKDGGLRAVDNEQFF
>TRBV18|TRBJ2-7
CASSAGPGGWDEQYF
>TRBV6-5|TRBJ2-7
CASARGQGGYEQYF
>TRBV13|TRBJ2-5
CASSGMSGRKTQYF
>TRBV30|TRBJ1-5
CAWSSGTGGLEGQPQHF
>TRBV7-9|TRBJ2-1
CASSPSERPSGEQFF